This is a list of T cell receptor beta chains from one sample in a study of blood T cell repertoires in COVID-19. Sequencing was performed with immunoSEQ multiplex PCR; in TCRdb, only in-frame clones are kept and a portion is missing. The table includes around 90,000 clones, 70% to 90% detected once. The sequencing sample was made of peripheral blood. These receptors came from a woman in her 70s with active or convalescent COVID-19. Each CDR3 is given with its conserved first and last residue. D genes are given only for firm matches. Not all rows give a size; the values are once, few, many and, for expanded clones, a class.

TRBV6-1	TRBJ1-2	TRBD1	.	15	CASSRTGGANYGYTF	TGTGCCAGCAGCCGCACAGGGGGGGCTAACTATGGCTACACCTTC
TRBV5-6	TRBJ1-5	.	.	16	CASSSGVGGRVQPQHF	TGTGCCAGCAGCTCCGGGGTCGGGGGGCGCGTTCAGCCCCAGCATTTT
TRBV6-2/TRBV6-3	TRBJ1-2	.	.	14	CASSDSGIPFGYTF	TGTGCCAGCAGTGATTCCGGGATCCCCTTTGGCTACACCTTC
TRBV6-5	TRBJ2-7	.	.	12	CASSTPPQDFSF	TGTGCCAGCAGTACCCCCCCCCAGGACTTCTCTTTC
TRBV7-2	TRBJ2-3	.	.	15	CASSPGGLSTDTQYF	TGTGCCAGCAGCCCAGGGGGGCTTAGCACAGATACGCAGTATTTT
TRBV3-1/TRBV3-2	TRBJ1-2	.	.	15	CASSQFGKANYGYTF	TGTGCCAGCAGCCAGTTTGGCAAAGCTAACTATGGCTACACCTTC
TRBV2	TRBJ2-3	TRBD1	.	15	CASSEGDRRGDTQYF	TGTGCCAGCAGTGAAGGGGACAGGCGGGGAGATACGCAGTATTTT
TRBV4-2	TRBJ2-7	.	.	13	CASRGSGVEEQYF	TGTGCCAGCAGGGGGTCAGGGGTGGAAGAGCAGTACTTC
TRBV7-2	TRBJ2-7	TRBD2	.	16	CASSLAPAGGTYEQYF	TGTGCCAGCAGCTTAGCCCCAGCGGGGGGAACCTACGAGCAGTACTTC
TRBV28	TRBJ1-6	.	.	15	CASSPTGGNNSPLHF	TGTGCCAGCAGTCCGACAGGAGGTAATAATTCACCCCTCCACTTT
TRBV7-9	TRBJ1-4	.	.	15	CASSGGTPAGEKLFF	TGTGCCAGCAGTGGGGGGACTCCAGCGGGAGAAAAACTGTTTTTT
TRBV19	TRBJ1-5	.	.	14	CASSALQGNQPQHF	TGTGCCAGTAGTGCACTACAGGGAAATCAGCCCCAGCATTTT
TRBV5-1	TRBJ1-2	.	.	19	CASSLSPTRLNLSNYGYTF	TGCGCCAGCAGCTTGAGCCCGACGAGACTCAACCTCTCTAACTATGGCTACACCTTC
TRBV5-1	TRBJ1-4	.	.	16	CASSLAGGGWSEKLFF	TGCGCCAGCAGCTTGGCCGGTGGAGGGTGGTCTGAAAAACTGTTTTTT
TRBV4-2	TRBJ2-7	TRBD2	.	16	CASSQEESGGIYEQYF	TGTGCCAGCAGCCAAGAGGAATCGGGGGGAATCTACGAGCAGTACTTC
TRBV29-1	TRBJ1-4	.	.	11	CSVFRGEKLFF	TGCAGCGTTTTTAGGGGCGAAAAACTGTTTTTT
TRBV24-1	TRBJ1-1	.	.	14	CATSAPGRGGEAFF	TGTGCCACCAGTGCCCCGGGAAGGGGAGGTGAAGCTTTCTTT
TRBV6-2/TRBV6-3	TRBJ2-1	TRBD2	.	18	CASSYSRTSGGFYNEQFF	TGTGCCAGCAGTTACTCCAGGACTAGCGGGGGGTTTTACAATGAGCAGTTCTTC
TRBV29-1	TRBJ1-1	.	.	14	CSVRIRDRLFEAFF	TGCAGCGTTCGTATCCGAGACAGATTATTTGAAGCTTTCTTT
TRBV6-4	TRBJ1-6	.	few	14	CASSAVQGNSPLHF	TGTGCCAGCAGTGCCGTCCAGGGAAATTCACCCCTCCACTTT
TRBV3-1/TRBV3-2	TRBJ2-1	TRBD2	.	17	CASSQESTGGRYNEQFF	TGTGCCAGCAGCCAAGAGAGTACGGGGGGACGATACAATGAGCAGTTCTTC
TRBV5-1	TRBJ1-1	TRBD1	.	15	CASSFTGGGRTEAFF	TGCGCCAGCAGCTTTACAGGGGGTGGAAGAACTGAAGCTTTCTTT
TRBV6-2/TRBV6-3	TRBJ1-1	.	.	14	CASSNRLGHTEAFF	TGTGCCAGCAGTAACCGGCTGGGGCACACTGAAGCTTTCTTT
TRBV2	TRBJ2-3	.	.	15	CASSESPRGADTQYF	TGTGCCAGCAGTGAGTCCCCAAGGGGCGCAGATACGCAGTATTTT
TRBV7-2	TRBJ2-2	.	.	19	CASSLEVRWNSPNTGELFF	TGTGCCAGCAGCTTAGAAGTTCGATGGAACAGCCCGAACACCGGGGAGCTGTTTTTT
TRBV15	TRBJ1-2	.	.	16	CATSRDQEGSNYGYTF	TGTGCCACCAGCAGAGATCAGGAGGGTTCCAACTATGGCTACACCTTC
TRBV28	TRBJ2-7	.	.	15	CASTLGGGVSYEQYF	TGTGCCAGCACCCTTGGAGGGGGGGTCTCCTACGAGCAGTACTTC
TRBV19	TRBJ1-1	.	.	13	CASRGREGTEAFF	TGTGCCAGTAGGGGCAGGGAGGGCACTGAAGCTTTCTTT
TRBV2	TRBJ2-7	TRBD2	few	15	CASRLGLAGVSEQYF	TGTGCCAGCAGACTTGGACTAGCGGGGGTCTCCGAGCAGTACTTC
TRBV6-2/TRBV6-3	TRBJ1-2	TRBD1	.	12	CASSGTVVRYTF	TGTGCCAGCAGTGGGACAGTAGTACGTTACACCTTC
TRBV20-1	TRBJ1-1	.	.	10	CSARNTEAFF	TGCAGTGCTCGGAACACTGAAGCTTTCTTT
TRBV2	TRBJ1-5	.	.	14	CARQPRLGNQPQHF	TGTGCCCGGCAGCCGAGGTTAGGCAATCAGCCCCAGCATTTT
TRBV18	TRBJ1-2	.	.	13	CASSPDSLYGYTF	TGTGCCAGCTCACCCGACAGCCTCTATGGCTACACCTTC
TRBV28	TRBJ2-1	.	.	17	CASLPRSWGVSDNEQFF	TGTGCCAGTCTGCCCCGGTCGTGGGGGGTATCGGACAATGAGCAGTTCTTC
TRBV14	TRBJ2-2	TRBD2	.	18	CASSWTSGVMRNTGELFF	TGTGCCAGCAGTTGGACTAGCGGGGTGATGAGGAACACCGGGGAGCTGTTTTTT
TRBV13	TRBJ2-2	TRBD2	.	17	CASSPRLAGANTGELFF	TGTGCCAGCAGCCCCCGACTAGCGGGGGCCAACACCGGGGAGCTGTTTTTT
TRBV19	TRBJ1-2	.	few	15	CASSIRVDRNYGYTF	TGTGCCAGTAGTATTAGGGTAGACAGGAACTATGGCTACACCTTC
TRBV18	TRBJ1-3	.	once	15	CASSPLESSGNTIYF	TGTGCCAGCTCACCTCTTGAGAGCTCTGGAAACACCATATATTTT
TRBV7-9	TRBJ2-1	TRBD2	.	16	CASSLPGRDYLNEQFF	TGTGCCAGCAGCTTACCCGGCCGGGACTACCTCAATGAGCAGTTCTTC
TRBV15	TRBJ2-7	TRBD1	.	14	CATSRGTGAWEQYF	TGTGCCACCAGCAGAGGTACAGGGGCTTGGGAGCAGTACTTC
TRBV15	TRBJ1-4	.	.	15	CATGGSGATNEKLFF	TGTGCCACCGGTGGGTCGGGGGCAACTAATGAAAAACTGTTTTTT
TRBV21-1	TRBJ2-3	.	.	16	CASPRGWDTSTDTQYF	TGTGCCAGCCCACGGGGTTGGGACACTAGCACAGATACGCAGTATTTT
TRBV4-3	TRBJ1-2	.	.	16	CASSQELGQPQWGYTF	TGCGCCAGCAGCCAAGAGCTGGGACAACCCCAATGGGGCTACACCTTC
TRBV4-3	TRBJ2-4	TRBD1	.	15	CASSQSQGAKNIQYF	TGCGCCAGCAGCCAGTCACAGGGGGCCAAAAACATTCAGTACTTC
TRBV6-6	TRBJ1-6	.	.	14	CASRSGVLDSPLHF	TGTGCCAGCAGGTCAGGGGTATTGGATTCACCCCTCCACTTT
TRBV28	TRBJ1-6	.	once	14	CASSQTDYNSPLHF	TGTGCCAGCAGTCAGACAGACTATAATTCACCCCTCCACTTT
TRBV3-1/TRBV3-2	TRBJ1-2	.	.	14	CASSQDLTVDGYTF	TGTGCCAGCAGCCAAGATTTGACTGTGGATGGCTACACCTTC
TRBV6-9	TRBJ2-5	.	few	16	CASSPIPTGIRKTQYF	TGTGCCAGCAGTCCAATCCCCACAGGGATTAGAAAGACCCAGTACTTC
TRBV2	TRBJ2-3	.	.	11	CASSDSVAQYF	TGTGCCAGCAGTGATTCGGTGGCGCAGTATTTT
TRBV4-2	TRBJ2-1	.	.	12	CASSPSWAEQFF	TGTGCCAGCAGCCCGTCTTGGGCGGAGCAGTTCTTC
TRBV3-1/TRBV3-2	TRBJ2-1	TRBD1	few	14	CASSQWDRGNEQFF	TGTGCCAGCAGCCAATGGGACAGGGGGAATGAGCAGTTCTTC
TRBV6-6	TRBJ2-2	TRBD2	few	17	CASSHGTSRPGTGELFF	TGTGCCAGCAGTCACGGGACTAGCCGACCGGGCACCGGGGAGCTGTTTTTT
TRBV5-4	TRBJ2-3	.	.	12	CASSLSSDTQYF	TGTGCCAGCAGCTTGAGCTCAGATACGCAGTATTTT
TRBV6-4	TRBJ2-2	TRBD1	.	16	CASRPGQVFGTGELFF	TGTGCCAGCAGACCGGGACAGGTTTTCGGCACCGGGGAGCTGTTTTTT
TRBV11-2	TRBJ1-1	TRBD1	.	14	CASSGRGPEREAFF	TGTGCCAGCAGCGGCAGGGGGCCCGAACGAGAAGCTTTCTTT
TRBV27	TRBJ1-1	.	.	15	CATKVREIENTEAFF	TGTGCCACGAAGGTAAGGGAGATCGAGAACACTGAAGCTTTCTTT
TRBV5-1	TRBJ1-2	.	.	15	CASSLFGSINYGYTF	TGCGCCAGCAGCTTGTTCGGGAGCATCAACTATGGCTACACCTTC
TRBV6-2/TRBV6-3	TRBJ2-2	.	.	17	CASSYSKGTRNTGELFF	TGTGCCAGCAGTTACTCGAAAGGGACACGGAACACCGGGGAGCTGTTTTTT
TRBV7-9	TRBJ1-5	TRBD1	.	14	CASSVDRGDQPQHF	TGTGCCAGCAGCGTAGACAGGGGGGATCAGCCCCAGCATTTT